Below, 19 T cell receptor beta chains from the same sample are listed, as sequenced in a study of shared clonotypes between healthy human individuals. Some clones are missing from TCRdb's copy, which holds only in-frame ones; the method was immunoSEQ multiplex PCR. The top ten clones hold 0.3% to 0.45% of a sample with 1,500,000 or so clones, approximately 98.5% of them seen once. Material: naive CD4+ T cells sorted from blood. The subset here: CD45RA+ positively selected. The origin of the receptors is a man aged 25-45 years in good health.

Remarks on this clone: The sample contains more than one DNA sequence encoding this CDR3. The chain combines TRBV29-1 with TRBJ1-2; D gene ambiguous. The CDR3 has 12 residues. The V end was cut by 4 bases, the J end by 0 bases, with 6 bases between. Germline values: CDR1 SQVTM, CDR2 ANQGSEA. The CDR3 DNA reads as TGCAGCGTTGGCCACTCTAACTATGGCTACACCTTC. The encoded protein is CSVGHSNYGYTF.

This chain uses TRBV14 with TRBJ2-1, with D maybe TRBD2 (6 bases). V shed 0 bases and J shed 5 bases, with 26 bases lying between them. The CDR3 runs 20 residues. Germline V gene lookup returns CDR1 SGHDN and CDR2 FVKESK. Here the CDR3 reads CASSQEEPREALREHNEQFF. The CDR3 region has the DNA TGTGCCAGCAGCCAAGAAGAACCTAGGGAGGCTTTACGAGAGCACAATGAGCAGTTCTTC.

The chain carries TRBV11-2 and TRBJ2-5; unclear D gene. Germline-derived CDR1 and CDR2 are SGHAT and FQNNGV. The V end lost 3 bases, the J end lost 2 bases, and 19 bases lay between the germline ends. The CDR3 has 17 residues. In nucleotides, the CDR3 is TGTGCCAGCAGCTTTTTACTTAGGGCAGAAACACAAGAGACCCAGTACTTC. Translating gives CASSFLLRAETQETQYF.

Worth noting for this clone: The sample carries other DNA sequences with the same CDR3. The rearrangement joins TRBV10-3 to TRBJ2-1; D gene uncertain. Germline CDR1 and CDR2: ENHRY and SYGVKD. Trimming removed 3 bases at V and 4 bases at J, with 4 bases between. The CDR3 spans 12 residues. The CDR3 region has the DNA TGTGCCATCAGTGACCGTTACAATGAGCAGTTCTTC. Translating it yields CAISDRYNEQFF.

The DNA for the CDR3 is TGTGCCAGCGATCTAGCGGGGGTCTCCTACGAGCAGTACTTC. It translates to CASDLAGVSYEQYF. J is TRBJ2-7 and V is TRBV2, with 10 bases fitting TRBD2. This CDR3 region has 14 residues. CDR1 is SNHLY and CDR2 is FYNNEI in the germline V gene. The trim removed 8 bases at V and 0 bases at J, leaving 4 bases unmatched.

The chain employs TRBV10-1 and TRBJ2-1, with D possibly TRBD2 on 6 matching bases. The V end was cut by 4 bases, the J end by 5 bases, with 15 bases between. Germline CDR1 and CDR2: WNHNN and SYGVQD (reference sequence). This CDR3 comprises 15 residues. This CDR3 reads CASSVPGEGNNEQFF. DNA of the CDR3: TGCGCCAGCAGTGTGCCGGGAGAGGGAAACAATGAGCAGTTCTTC.

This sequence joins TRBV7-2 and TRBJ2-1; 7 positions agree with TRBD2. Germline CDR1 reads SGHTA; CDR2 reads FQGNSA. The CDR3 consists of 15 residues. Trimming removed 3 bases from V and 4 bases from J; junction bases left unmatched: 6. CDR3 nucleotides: TGTGCCAGCAGCTTTCGGAGCGGGGCTTACAATGAGCAGTTCTTC. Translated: CASSFRSGAYNEQFF.

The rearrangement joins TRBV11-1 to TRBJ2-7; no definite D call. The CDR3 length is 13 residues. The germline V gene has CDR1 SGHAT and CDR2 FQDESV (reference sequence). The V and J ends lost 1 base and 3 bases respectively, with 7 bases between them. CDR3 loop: CASSLGQNYEQYF. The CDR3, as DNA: TGTGCCAGCAGCTTAGGTCAGAACTACGAGCAGTACTTC. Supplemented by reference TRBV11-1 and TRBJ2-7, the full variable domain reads EAEVAQSPRYKITEKSQAVAFWCDPISGHATLYWYRQILGQGPELLVQFQDESVVDDSQLPKDRFSAERLKGVDSTLKIQPAELGDSAMYLCASSLGQNYEQYFGPGTRLTVT.

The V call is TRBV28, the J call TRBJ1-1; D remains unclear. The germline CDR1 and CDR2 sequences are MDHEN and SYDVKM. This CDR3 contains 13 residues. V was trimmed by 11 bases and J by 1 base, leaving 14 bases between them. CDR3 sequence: CASLNPENTEAFF. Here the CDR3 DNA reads TGTGCCTCACTCAATCCCGAGAACACTGAAGCTTTCTTT.

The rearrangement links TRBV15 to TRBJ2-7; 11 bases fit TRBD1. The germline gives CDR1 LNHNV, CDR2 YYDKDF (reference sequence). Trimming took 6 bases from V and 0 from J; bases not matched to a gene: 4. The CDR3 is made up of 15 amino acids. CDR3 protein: CATSVDRGHSYEQYF. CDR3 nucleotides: TGTGCCACCAGTGTGGACAGGGGGCACTCCTACGAGCAGTACTTC. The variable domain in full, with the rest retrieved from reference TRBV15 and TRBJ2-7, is DAMVIQNPRYQVTQFGKPVTLSCSQTLNHNVMYWYQQKSSQAPKLLFHYYDKDFNNEADTPDNFQSRRPNTSFCFLDIRSPGLGDTAMYLCATSVDRGHSYEQYFGPGTRLTVT.

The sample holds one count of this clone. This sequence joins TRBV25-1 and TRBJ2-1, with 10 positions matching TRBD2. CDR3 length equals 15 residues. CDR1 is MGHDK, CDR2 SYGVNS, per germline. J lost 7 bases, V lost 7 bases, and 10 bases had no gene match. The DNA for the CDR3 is TGTGCCAGCATGAAAGCGGGAGGGCCATTTAATGAGCAGTTCTTC. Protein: CASMKAGGPFNEQFF.

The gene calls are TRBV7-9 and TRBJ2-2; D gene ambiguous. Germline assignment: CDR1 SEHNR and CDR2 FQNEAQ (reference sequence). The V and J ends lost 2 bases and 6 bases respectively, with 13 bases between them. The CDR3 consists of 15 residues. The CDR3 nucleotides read TGTGCCAGCAGCTTATTCAGGTTTGAGGCCGGGGAGCTGTTTTTT. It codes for CASSLFRFEAGELFF.

The CDR3 bases are TGTGCCAGTAGTGCCGCCCAGAGTACTAACAATGAGCAGTTCTTC. This translates into CASSAAQSTNNEQFF. The chain recombines TRBV19 with TRBJ2-1; D is ambiguous. The V gene's germline CDR1 is LNHDA and CDR2 SQIVND (reference sequence). The V gene lost 5 bases and the J gene lost 5 bases, with 16 bases spanning the gap. CDR3 length equals 15 residues.

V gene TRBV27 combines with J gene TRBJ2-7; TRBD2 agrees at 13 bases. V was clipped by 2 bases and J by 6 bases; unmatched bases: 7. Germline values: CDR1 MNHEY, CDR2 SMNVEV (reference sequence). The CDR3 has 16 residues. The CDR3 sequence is CASSLIGLAGDGEQYF. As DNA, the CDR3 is TGTGCCAGCAGTTTAATCGGACTAGCGGGAGATGGCGAGCAGTACTTC.

As DNA, the CDR3 is TGCAACGTCCGCACTCTGATGAACACTGAAGCTTTCTTT. Protein sequence: CNVRTLMNTEAFF. The chain employs TRBV29-1 and TRBJ1-1, with D hard to call. CDR1 SQVTM and CDR2 ANQGSEA come from the germline V gene. The CDR3 is made up of 13 amino acids.

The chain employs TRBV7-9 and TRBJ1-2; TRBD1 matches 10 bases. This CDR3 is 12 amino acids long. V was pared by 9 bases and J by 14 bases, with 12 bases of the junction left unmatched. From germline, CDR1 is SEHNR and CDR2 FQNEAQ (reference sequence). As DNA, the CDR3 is TGTGCCAGTACTCCCCGCAGGGGACAGGGGACCTTC. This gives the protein CASTPRRGQGTF.

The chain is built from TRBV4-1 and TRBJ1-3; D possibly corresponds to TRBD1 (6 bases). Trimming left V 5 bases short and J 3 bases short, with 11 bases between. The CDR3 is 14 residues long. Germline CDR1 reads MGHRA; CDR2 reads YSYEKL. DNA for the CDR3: TGCGCCAGCAGCGCTCAGGGGATTGGAAACACCATATATTTT. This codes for CASSAQGIGNTIYF.

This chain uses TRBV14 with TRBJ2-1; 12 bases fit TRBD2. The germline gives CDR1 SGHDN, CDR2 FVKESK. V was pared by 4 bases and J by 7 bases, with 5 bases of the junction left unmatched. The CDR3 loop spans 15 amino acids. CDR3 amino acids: CASSPTSGSRNEQFF. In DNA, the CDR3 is TGTGCCAGCAGCCCGACTAGCGGGAGTAGAAATGAGCAGTTCTTC.

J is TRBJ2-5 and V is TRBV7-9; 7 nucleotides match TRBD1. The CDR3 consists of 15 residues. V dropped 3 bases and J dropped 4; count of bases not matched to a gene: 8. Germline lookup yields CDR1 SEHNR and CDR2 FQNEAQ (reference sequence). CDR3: CASSFQTGLGETQYF. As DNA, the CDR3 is TGTGCCAGCAGCTTCCAGACAGGGTTGGGAGAGACCCAGTACTTC.